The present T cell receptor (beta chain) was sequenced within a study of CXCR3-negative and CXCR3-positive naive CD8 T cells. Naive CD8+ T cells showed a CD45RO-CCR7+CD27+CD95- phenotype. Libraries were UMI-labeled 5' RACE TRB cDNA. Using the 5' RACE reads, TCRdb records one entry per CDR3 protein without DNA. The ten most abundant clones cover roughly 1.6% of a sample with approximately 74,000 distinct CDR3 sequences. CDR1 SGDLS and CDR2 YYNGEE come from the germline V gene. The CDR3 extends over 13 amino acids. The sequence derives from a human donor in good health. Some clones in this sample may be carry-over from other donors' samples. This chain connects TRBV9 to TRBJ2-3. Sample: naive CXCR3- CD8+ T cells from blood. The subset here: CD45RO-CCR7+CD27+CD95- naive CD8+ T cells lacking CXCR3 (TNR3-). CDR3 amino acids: CASSVEGTDTQYF.